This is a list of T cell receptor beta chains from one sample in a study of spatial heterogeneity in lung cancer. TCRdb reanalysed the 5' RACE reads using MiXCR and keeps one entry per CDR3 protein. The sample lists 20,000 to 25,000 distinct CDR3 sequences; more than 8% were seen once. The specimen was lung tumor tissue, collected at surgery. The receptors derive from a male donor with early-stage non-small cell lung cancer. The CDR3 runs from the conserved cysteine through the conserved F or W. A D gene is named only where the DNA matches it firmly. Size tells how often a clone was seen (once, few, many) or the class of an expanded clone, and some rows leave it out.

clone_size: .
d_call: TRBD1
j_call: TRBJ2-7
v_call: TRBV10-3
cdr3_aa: CAIRDPGQSSYEQYF
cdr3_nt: TGTGCCATCAGGGACCCGGGACAGAGTTCCTACGAGCAGTACTTC

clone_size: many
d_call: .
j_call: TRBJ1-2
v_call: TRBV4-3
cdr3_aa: CASSQVTGPNYGYTF
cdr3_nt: TGCGCCAGCAGCCAAGTCACAGGACCTAACTATGGCTACACCTTC

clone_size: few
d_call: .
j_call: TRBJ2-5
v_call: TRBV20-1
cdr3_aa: CSAGETQYF
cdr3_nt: TGCAGTGCTGGAGAGACCCAGTACTTC

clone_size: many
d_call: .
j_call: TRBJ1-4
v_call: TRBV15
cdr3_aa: CATSRDSGKLFF
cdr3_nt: TGTGCCACCAGCAGGGACAGCGGGAAACTGTTTTTT

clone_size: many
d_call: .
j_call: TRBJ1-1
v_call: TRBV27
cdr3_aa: CASSSPGGGRGTEAFF
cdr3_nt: TGTGCCAGCAGTTCCCCGGGGGGGGGCAGGGGCACTGAAGCTTTCTTT

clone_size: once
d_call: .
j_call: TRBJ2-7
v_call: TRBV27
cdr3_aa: CASSFVGGGFSSYEQYF
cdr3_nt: TGTGCCAGCAGTTTTGTCGGGGGCGGTTTCTCCTCCTACGAGCAGTACTTC

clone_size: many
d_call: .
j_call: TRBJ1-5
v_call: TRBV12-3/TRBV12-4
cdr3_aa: CASSLQGGQPQHF
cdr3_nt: TGTGCCAGCAGTTTACAGGGAGGGCAGCCCCAGCATTTT

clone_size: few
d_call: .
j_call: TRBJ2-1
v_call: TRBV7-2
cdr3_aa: CASSLSWTDNEQFF
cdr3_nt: TGTGCCAGCAGCTTAAGTTGGACAGACAATGAGCAGTTCTTC

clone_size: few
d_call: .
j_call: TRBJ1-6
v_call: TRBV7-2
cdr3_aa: CASSRGTKGSPLHF
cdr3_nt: TGTGCCAGCAGCAGAGGGACCAAGGGTTCACCCCTCCACTTT

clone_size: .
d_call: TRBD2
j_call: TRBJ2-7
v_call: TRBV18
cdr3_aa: CASSPALAGADEQYF
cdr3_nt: TGTGCCAGCTCACCAGCCCTAGCGGGGGCCGACGAGCAGTACTTC

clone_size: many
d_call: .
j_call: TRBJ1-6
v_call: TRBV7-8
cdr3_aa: CASSLGVGGAINSPLHF
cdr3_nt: TGTGCCAGCAGTCTAGGGGTCGGGGGCGCGATTAATTCACCCCTCCACTTT

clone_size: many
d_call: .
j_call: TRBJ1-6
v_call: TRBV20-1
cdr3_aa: CSARDIQGRSYNSPLHF
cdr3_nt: TGCAGTGCTAGAGATATCCAGGGACGCTCCTATAATTCACCCCTCCACTTT

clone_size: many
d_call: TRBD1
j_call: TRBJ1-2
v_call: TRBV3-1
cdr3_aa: CASSQGPDRVRGYTF
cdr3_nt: TGTGCCAGCAGCCAAGGCCCGGACAGGGTCCGAGGCTACACCTTC

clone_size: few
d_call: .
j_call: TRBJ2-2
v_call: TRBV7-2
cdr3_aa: CASSFANTGELFF
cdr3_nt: TGTGCCAGCAGCTTCGCGAACACCGGGGAGCTGTTTTTT

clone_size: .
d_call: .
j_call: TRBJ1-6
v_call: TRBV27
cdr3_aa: CASSRNPPGRATPLHF
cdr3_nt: TGTGCCAGCAGCCGTAACCCCCCAGGCAGGGCGACACCCCTCCACTTT

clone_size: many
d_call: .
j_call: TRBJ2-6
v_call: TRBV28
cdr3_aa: CASSSKSGANVLTF
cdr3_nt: TGTGCCAGCAGTTCAAAGAGTGGGGCCAACGTCCTGACTTTC

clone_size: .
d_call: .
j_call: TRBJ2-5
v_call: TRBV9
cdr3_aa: CASSVTEQETQYF
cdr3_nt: TGTGCCAGCAGCGTGACTGAGCAAGAGACCCAGTACTTC

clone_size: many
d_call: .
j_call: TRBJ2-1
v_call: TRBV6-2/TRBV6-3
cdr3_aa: CASRPGISYNEQFF
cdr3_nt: TGTGCCAGCAGACCCGGGATATCCTACAATGAGCAGTTCTTC

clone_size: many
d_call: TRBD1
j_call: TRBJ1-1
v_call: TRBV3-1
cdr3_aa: CASSRAGQAVEAFF
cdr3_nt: TGTGCCAGCAGCCGGGCTGGACAGGCTGTTGAAGCTTTCTTT

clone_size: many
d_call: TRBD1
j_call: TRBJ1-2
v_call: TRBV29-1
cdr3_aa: CSAVTNQGARAGGYTF
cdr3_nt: TGCAGCGCAGTTACTAACCAGGGGGCGCGGGCTGGTGGCTACACCTTC

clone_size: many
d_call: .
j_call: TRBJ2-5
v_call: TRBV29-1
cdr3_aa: CSVEGSRGLQETQYF
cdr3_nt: TGCAGCGTTGAAGGATCCAGGGGCCTTCAAGAGACCCAGTACTTC

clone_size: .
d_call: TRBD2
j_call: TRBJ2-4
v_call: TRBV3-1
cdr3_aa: CASSLAGHSANIQYF
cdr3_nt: TGTGCCAGCAGCCTAGCGGGACATTCTGCAAACATTCAGTACTTC

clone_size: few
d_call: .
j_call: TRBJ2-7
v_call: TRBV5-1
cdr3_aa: CASSLPQTRTKQYF
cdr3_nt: TGCGCCAGCAGCTTGCCTCAGACTAGAACCAAGCAGTACTTC

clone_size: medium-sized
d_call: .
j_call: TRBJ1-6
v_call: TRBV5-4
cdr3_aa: CASSLDWANNSPLHF
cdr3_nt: TGTGCCAGCAGCTTGGACTGGGCGAATAATTCACCCCTCCACTTT

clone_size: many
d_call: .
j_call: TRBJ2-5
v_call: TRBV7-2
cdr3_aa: CASSLQADVQETQYF
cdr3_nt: TGTGCCAGCAGCTTACAAGCGGATGTCCAAGAGACCCAGTACTTC

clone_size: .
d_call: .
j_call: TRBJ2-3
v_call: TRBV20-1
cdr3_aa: CSARDQGSHTQYF
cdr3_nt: TGCAGTGCTAGAGATCAGGGGAGCCATACGCAGTATTTT

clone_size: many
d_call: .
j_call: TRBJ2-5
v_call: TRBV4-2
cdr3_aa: CASRAQETQYF
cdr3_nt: TGTGCCAGCAGGGCTCAAGAGACCCAGTACTTC

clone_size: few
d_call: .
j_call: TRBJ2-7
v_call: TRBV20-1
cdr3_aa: CSARERVLLSYEQYF
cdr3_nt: TGCAGTGCTAGAGAGCGGGTGCTTCTCTCCTACGAGCAGTACTTC

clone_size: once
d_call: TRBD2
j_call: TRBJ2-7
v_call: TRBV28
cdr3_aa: CAIQQFIPRGLVDYEQYF
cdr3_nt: TGTGCCATCCAGCAGTTTATACCCCGGGGACTAGTGGACTACGAGCAGTACTTC

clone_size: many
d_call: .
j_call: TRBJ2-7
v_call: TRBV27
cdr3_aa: CASSSPSGSSYEQYF
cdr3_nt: TGTGCCAGCAGTTCCCCCTCCGGGTCGTCCTACGAGCAGTACTTC

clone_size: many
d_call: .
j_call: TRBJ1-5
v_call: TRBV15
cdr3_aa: CATSRVGRLFSQPQHF
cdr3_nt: TGTGCCACCAGCAGAGTGGGACGGCTTTTTAGTCAGCCCCAGCATTTT

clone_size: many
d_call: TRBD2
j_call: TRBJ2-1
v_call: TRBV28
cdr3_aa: CASSGTLAGGHNEQFF
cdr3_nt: TGTGCCAGCAGTGGAACTTTAGCGGGAGGGCACAATGAGCAGTTCTTC

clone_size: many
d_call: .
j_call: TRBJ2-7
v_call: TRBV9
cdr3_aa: CASSNNQGFNEQYF
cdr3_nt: TGTGCCAGCAGTAACAATCAGGGTTTCAACGAGCAGTACTTC

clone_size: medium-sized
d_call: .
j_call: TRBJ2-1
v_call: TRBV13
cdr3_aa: CASSQGGNEQFF
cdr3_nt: TGTGCCAGCAGCCAGGGGGGCAATGAGCAGTTCTTC

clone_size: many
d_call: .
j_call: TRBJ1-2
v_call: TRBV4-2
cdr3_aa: CASSHTEYGPSAYGYTF
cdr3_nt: TGTGCCAGCAGCCATACCGAGTACGGGCCATCGGCCTATGGCTACACCTTC

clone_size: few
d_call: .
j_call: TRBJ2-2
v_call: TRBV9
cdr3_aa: CASSVETTYSNTGELFF
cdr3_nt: TGTGCCAGCAGCGTAGAGACGACCTATTCGAACACCGGGGAGCTGTTTTTT

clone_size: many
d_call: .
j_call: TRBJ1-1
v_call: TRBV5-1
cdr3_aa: CASSQGMHTEAFF
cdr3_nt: TGCGCCAGCTCGCAGGGCATGCACACTGAAGCTTTCTTT

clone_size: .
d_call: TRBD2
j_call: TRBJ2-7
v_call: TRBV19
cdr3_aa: CASSPLAGEQYF
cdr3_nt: TGTGCCAGTAGTCCCTTAGCGGGGGAGCAGTACTTC

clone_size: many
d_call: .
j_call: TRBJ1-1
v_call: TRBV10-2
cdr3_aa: CASLPGRMNTEAFF
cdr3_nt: TGCGCCAGCTTGCCCGGGCGTATGAACACTGAAGCTTTCTTT

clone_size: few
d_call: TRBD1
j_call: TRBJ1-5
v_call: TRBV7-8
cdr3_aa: CASSSDRVNQPQHF
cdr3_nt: TGTGCCAGCAGCTCCGACAGGGTCAATCAGCCCCAGCATTTT

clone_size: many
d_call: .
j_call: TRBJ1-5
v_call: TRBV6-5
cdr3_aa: CASSLKEGQPQHF
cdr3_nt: TGTGCCAGCAGTTTAAAAGAGGGTCAGCCCCAGCATTTT

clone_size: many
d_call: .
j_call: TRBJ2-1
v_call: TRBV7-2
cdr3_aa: CASSFRVGSYNEQFF
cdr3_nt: TGTGCCAGCAGCTTTCGAGTGGGCTCGTACAATGAGCAGTTCTTC

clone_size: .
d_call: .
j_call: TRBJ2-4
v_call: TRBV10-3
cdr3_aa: CAISESSQRLAKNIQYF
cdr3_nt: TGTGCCATCAGTGAGTCGTCACAGCGATTAGCCAAAAACATTCAGTACTTC

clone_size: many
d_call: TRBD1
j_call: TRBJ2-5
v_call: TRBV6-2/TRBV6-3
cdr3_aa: CASSSWTGGETQYF
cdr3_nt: TGTGCCAGCAGTTCCTGGACAGGGGGTGAGACCCAGTACTTC

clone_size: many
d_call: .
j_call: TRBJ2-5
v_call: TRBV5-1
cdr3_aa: CASSLAPTQETQYF
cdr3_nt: TGCGCCAGCAGCTTGGCACCAACCCAAGAGACCCAGTACTTC

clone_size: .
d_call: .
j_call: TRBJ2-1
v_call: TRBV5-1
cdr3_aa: CASSLQPQLGNEQFF
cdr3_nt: TGCGCCAGCAGCTTGCAGCCACAACTAGGAAATGAGCAGTTCTTC

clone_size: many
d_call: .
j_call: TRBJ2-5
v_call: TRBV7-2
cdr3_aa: CASSATGQPGETQYF
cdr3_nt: TGTGCCAGCAGCGCCACTGGACAGCCAGGGGAGACCCAGTACTTC

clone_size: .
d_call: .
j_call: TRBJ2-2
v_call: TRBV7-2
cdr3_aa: CASSTGQNTGELFF
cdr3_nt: TGTGCCAGCAGCACCGGACAGAACACCGGGGAGCTGTTTTTT

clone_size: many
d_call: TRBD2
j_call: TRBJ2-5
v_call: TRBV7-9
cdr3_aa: CASSLSGEETQYF
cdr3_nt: TGTGCCAGCAGCTTGAGCGGGGAAGAGACCCAGTACTTC

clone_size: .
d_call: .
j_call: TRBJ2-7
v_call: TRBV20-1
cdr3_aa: CSARASFGTTYEQYF
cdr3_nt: TGCAGTGCTAGAGCATCGTTCGGGACCACCTACGAGCAGTACTTC

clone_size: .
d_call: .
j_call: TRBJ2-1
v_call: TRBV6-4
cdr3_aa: CASSTGTTNEQFF
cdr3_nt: TGTGCCAGCAGTACCGGGACCACGAATGAGCAGTTCTTC

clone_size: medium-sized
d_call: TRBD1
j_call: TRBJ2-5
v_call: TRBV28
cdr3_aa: CAEAGTGGETQYF
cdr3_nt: TGTGCCGAGGCTGGGACAGGGGGGGAGACCCAGTACTTC